Here is one TCR beta chain with its context. The entry originates in a study of control samples from healthy donors and cancer patients. Sequencing was performed with immunoSEQ multiplex PCR; in TCRdb, only in-frame clones are kept and a portion is missing. The table has about 94,000 clones, approximately 90% seen once; the top ten hold 3% to 4.5%. Germline loops: CDR1 LNHDA, CDR2 SQIVND (reference sequence). V dropped 3 bases and J dropped 4 bases, with 16 bases sitting between them. This CDR3 spans 16 amino acids. This TCR derives from a woman aged 18-30 years in good health. The chain carries TRBV19 and TRBJ1-3; D perhaps matches TRBD1 (5 bases). The material sequenced was blood. The CDR3 DNA reads as TGTGCCAGTAGTATTTCCGTCCGGGGACTCGGAAACACCATATATTTT. Its protein product is CASSISVRGLGNTIYF.